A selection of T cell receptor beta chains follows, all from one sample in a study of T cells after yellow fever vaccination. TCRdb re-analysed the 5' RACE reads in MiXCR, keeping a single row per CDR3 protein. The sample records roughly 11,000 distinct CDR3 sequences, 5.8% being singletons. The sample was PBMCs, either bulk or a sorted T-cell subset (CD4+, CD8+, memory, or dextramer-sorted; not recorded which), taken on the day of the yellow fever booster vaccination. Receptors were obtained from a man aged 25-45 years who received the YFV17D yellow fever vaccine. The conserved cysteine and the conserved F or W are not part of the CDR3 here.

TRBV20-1	SAREGGTREQY
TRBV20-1	SARRGPNTEAF
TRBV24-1	ATTSPKGQKSGGQPQH
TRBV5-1	ASSLNEAGEQF
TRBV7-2	ASSQGIGNQPQH
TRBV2	ASSRPQQGETQY
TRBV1	TSSRPNRASYEQY
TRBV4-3	ASSHTTGTGDFNTGELF
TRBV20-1	SARGTVLAGLYEQY
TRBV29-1	SVSPRLSSGNTIY
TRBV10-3	AIKGTGQGNTIY
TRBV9	ASSVYGGRVNEQF
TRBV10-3	AINNEGTEAF
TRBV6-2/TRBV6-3	ASSTWLGTGELF
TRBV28	ASSSLRGNTGTGYT
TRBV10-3	AISAGSNYGYT
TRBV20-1	SARGAQYTDTQY
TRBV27	ASSGTSNEQY
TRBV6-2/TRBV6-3	ASNFKPGDAETQY
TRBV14	ASSQDRDWFDEAF
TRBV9	ASSSGLIGYEQY
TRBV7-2	ASSVDLLNSYNEQF
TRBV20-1	CAGGRGQGKVNQPQH
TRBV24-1	ATSGGIEQF
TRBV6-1	ASSEPRRGGNQPQH
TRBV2	ANRERESTEQF
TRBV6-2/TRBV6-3	ASSSPISNEQF
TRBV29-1	SVAGLLQETQY
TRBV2	ASSGTGRPYEQY
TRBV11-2	ASSLGVLLGPGY
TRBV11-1	ASSYERGLGYNEQF
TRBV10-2	ATPLSGWYEQY
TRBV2	ASSGLVNTGELF